These 32 T cell receptor beta chains came from one sample sequenced in a study of OX40 agonist ivuxolimab in advanced cancers. Repertoires were generated with immunoSEQ multiplex PCR, while TCRdb's copy carries only in-frame clones and drops some. Among 50,000 to 65,000 clones listed, 81% were seen once. The source was CD4+ or CD8+ T cells sorted from blood, collected in a trial of the OX40 agonist ivuxolimab. The receptors stem from an adult with an advanced solid tumor such as melanoma, head and neck, liver or kidney cancer.

This sequence joins TRBV7-9 and TRBJ2-1; TRBD2 might be the D (5 bases). Trimming cost V 0 bases and J 6 bases, with 9 bases left between them. CDR1 is SEHNR, CDR2 FQNEAQ, per germline (reference sequence). The CDR3 extends over 14 amino acids. In DNA, the CDR3 is TGTGCCAGCAGCTTAGCCGGGATAGTCAATGAGCAGTTCTTC. The encoded protein is CASSLAGIVNEQFF.

V gene TRBV6-5 combines with J gene TRBJ2-1, with TRBD1 matching over 9 bases. The V segment lost 8 bases and the J segment 0 bases; nucleotides outside the gene matches: 2. The CDR3 sequence is 14 residues long. CDR1 MNHEY and CDR2 SVGAGI come from the germline V gene. The CDR3 region is CASGTGSSYNEQFF. The CDR3 bases are TGTGCCAGCGGGACAGGGTCCTCCTACAATGAGCAGTTCTTC.

The V gene is TRBV4-2, the J gene TRBJ2-3; D uncertain. The CDR3 spans 17 residues. The V gene's germline CDR1 is LGHNA and CDR2 YNFKEQ. V was pared by 0 bases and J by 0 bases, with 13 bases between. The CDR3 loop reads CASSQDGDPQSTDTQYF. CDR3 nucleotides: TGTGCCAGCAGCCAAGACGGAGACCCCCAAAGCACAGATACGCAGTATTTT.

V gene TRBV27 combines with J gene TRBJ2-1, with 8 positions matching TRBD1. Per the germline V gene, CDR1 is MNHEY and CDR2 is SMNVEV (reference sequence). V lost 2 bases, J lost 0 bases, and 6 bases stayed unmatched. The CDR3 is 17 amino acids. The CDR3 loop is CASSLSGQGASYNEQFF. The CDR3 region has the DNA TGTGCCAGCAGTTTAAGCGGGCAGGGGGCCTCCTACAATGAGCAGTTCTTC.

In DNA, the CDR3 is TGTGCCAGTAGTCGGGGGAGCGAAAACATTCAGTACTTC. Translating gives CASSRGSENIQYF. The rearrangement links TRBV19 to TRBJ2-4, with a weak D call TRBD2 (6 bases). Germline V gives CDR1 LNHDA, CDR2 SQIVND (reference sequence). This CDR3 contains 13 residues. Trimming removed 5 bases from V and 5 bases from J, with 10 bases in between.

This chain uses TRBV6-6 with TRBJ1-2; D is ambiguous. V lost 7 bases and J 5 bases, leaving 14 bases between the germline ends. The CDR3 length is 13 residues. Germline loops: CDR1 MNHNY, CDR2 SVGAGI (reference sequence). CDR3 loop: CASTRSLGYGYTF. The DNA for the CDR3 is TGTGCCAGCACCAGGAGCTTGGGGTATGGCTACACCTTC.

The genes are TRBV6-5 and TRBJ2-7, with a weak D call TRBD2 (5 bases). Looked up from germline, CDR1 is MNHEY and CDR2 is SVGAGI. The CDR3 sequence is 14 residues long. V dropped 6 bases and J dropped 3 bases, with 15 bases sitting between them. Written as DNA, the CDR3 is TGTGCCAGCAGGCCTACCGGGGAAAACTACGAGCAGTACTTC. Its translation: CASRPTGENYEQYF.

This chain uses TRBV7-2 with TRBJ2-1; D is possibly TRBD2 (6 bases). Between the trimmed V and J ends, which lost 0 bases and 3 bases, there was a span of 9 bases. Germline loops: CDR1 SGHTA, CDR2 FQGNSA. The CDR3 runs to 15 residues. This CDR3 reads CASSLAGGIYNEQFF. The CDR3, as DNA: TGTGCCAGCAGCTTAGCTGGCGGGATCTACAATGAGCAGTTCTTC.

The rearrangement joins TRBV27 to TRBJ1-1; perhaps TRBD1 as D (5 bases). There are 12 residues in the CDR3. Trimming cost V 4 bases and J 11 bases, with 14 bases left between them. CDR1 MNHEY and CDR2 SMNVEV come from the germline V gene (reference sequence). The chain's CDR3 is CASSSPGWSAFF. The CDR3 DNA is TGTGCCAGCAGTTCCCCAGGGTGGTCGGCTTTCTTT.

This clone was counted a single time. The V and J genes are TRBV6-5 and TRBJ1-3; tentative D call: TRBD1 (5 bases). Trimming pared 2 bases from V and 0 bases from J, leaving 8 bases between. Germline values: CDR1 MNHEY, CDR2 SVGAGI. This CDR3 comprises 15 residues. CDR3 amino acids: CASSYRDGSGNTIYF. CDR3 DNA: TGTGCCAGCAGTTACAGGGACGGCTCTGGAAACACCATATATTTT.

This sequence joins TRBV11-3 and TRBJ1-4; 9 nucleotides align to TRBD1. With 4 bases clipped from V and 6 bases from J, the junction kept 6 bases outside the gene matches. Germline CDR1 and CDR2: SGHNT and YENEEA. The length of the CDR3 is 15 residues. The CDR3 DNA follows: TGTGCCAGCAGCTCACTACAGGGGGCGGATGAAAAACTGTTTTTT. It codes for CASSSLQGADEKLFF. Full variable domain (rest looked up from reference TRBV11-3 and TRBJ1-4): EAGVVQSPRYKIIEKKQPVAFWCNPISGHNTLYWYLQNLGQGPELLIRYENEEAVDDSQLPKDRFSAERLKGVDSTLKIQPAELGDSAVYLCASSSLQGADEKLFFGSGTQLSVL.

This rearrangement joins TRBV19 to TRBJ2-5; 12 bases agree with TRBD2. This CDR3 contains 16 residues. From germline, CDR1 is LNHDA and CDR2 SQIVND (reference sequence). Trimming at V came to 5 bases and at J to 7 bases, leaving 11 bases not matched to a gene. The CDR3 protein is CASSGVRTSGVGTQYF. For the CDR3, the DNA is TGTGCCAGTAGTGGGGTGAGGACTAGCGGGGTTGGGACCCAGTACTTC.

This CDR3 reads CASSPKLLSPSTGRLNTEAFF. Here the CDR3 DNA reads TGCGCCAGCAGTCCCAAACTCCTATCACCATCGACAGGACGACTGAACACTGAAGCTTTCTTT. The V gene is TRBV23-1, the J gene TRBJ1-1, with a possible D match to TRBD1 (6 bases). TRBV23-1 is filed as an ORF, its function uncertain. The CDR3 contains 21 residues. Between the trimmed V and J ends, which lost 4 bases and 0 bases, there was a span of 30 bases.

J is TRBJ2-7 and V is TRBV11-3, with D possibly being TRBD2 (5 bases). In germline, CDR1 is SGHNT, CDR2 YENEEA. The V end was cut by 0 bases, the J end by 3 bases, with 12 bases between. The CDR3 is 15 amino acids. CDR3 DNA: TGTGCCAGCAGCTTAGATCACGGCGGGCACTACGAGCAGTACTTC. Translation gives CASSLDHGGHYEQYF.

The rearrangement joins TRBV6-1 to TRBJ1-2; 8 bases are shared with TRBD1. This CDR3 has 12 amino acids. The V and J ends lost 5 bases and 5 bases, in that order; junction bases with no gene match: 1. Germline assignment: CDR1 MNHNS and CDR2 SASEGT. CDR3 loop: CASSTGGYGYTF. The CDR3 nucleotides read TGTGCCAGCAGTACAGGGGGGTATGGCTACACCTTC.

The gene calls are TRBV7-3 and TRBJ1-1, with TRBD1 as a possible D gene (5 bases). Germline V gene data show CDR1 as SGHTA and CDR2 as FQGTGA. This CDR3 spans 14 amino acids. V lost 1 base and J lost 0, with 6 bases in between. Here the CDR3 DNA reads TGTGCCAGCAGCTTAAACAGGTTGAACACTGAAGCTTTCTTT. It codes for CASSLNRLNTEAFF.

A single count supports this clone. This chain's CDR3 is CASSLGLAGGADTQYF. The CDR3 region has the DNA TGTGCCAGCAGCCTGGGACTAGCGGGGGGGGCAGATACGCAGTATTTT. The chain recombines TRBV11-2 with TRBJ2-3; 16 bases fit TRBD2. V trimming: 5 bases; J trimming: 4 bases; junction bases outside the gene matches: 3. CDR1 is SGHAT and CDR2 is FQNNGV in the germline V gene. The length of the CDR3 is 16 residues.

This clone has only a few counts. This chain joins TRBV7-9 and TRBJ1-6; 9 bases agree with TRBD1. Germline loops: CDR1 SEHNR, CDR2 FQNEAQ (reference sequence). The length of the CDR3 is 14 residues. Unmatched junction bases numbered 5, after V lost 5 bases and J lost 9 bases. Here the CDR3 reads CASSAGQGGSPLHF. DNA of the CDR3: TGTGCCAGCAGCGCGGGACAGGGAGGTTCACCCCTCCACTTT.

The V call is TRBV6-5, the J call TRBJ2-1, with D possibly matching TRBD2 (5 bases). Germline V CDR1 and CDR2: MNHEY, SVGAGI. The CDR3 has 15 residues. V dropped 6 bases and J dropped 3 bases, with 15 bases sitting between them. CDR3 sequence reads: CASSQRRSFYNEQFF. The CDR3 DNA reads TGTGCCAGCAGCCAGCGGCGGAGTTTCTACAATGAGCAGTTCTTC.

This chain uses TRBV5-6 with TRBJ1-5; weak D call: TRBD1 (6 bases). The CDR3 spans 17 residues. The V and J ends lost 6 bases and 2 bases respectively, with 21 bases between them. Looked up from germline, CDR1 is SGHDT and CDR2 is YYEEEE. Here the CDR3 DNA reads TGTGCCAGCACCTCCATGGTGGGGGGCGGAGGCAATCAGCCCCAGCATTTT. Translating gives CASTSMVGGGGNQPQHF.

J is TRBJ2-2 and V is TRBV12-1; whether TRBD2, the table's D call, matches the DNA was not checked. TRBV12-1 is classified as a pseudogene. This CDR3 has 16 amino acids. Written as DNA, the CDR3 is TGTGCCAGCAGCTTTCACCTCGATTCGGTCACCGGGGAGCTGTTTTTT. It codes for CASSFHLDSVTGELFF.

V is TRBV11-2 and J is TRBJ2-2; 7 nucleotides match TRBD2. V shed 5 bases, J shed 2 bases, and the junction held 5 bases outside the gene matches. Germline V CDR1 and CDR2: SGHAT, FQNNGV. The CDR3 has 15 amino acids. The CDR3 coding sequence is TGTGCCAGCAGCCTGAGCGGGGCAAACACCGGGGAGCTGTTTTTT. This gives the protein CASSLSGANTGELFF.

This chain connects TRBV6-5 to TRBJ1-5, with D possibly TRBD1 on 5 matching bases. V dropped 5 bases and J dropped 5 bases, with 16 bases sitting between them. CDR3 size: 15 residues. Germline assignment: CDR1 MNHEY and CDR2 SVGAGI. Here the CDR3 reads CASSRGREGDQPQHF. In DNA form, the CDR3 reads TGTGCCAGCAGTAGGGGCCGGGAGGGCGATCAGCCCCAGCATTTT.

The chain is built from TRBV11-3 and TRBJ1-1; possible D gene TRBD1, 5 bases. From germline, CDR1 is SGHNT and CDR2 YENEEA. Trimming cost V 4 bases and J 1 base, with 10 bases left between them. The CDR3 loop spans 14 amino acids. The CDR3 loop is CASSSGRGNTEAFF. The CDR3 coding sequence is TGTGCCAGCAGCTCGGGAAGGGGGAACACTGAAGCTTTCTTT.

This clone was detected only once. In nucleotides, the CDR3 is TGTGCCAGCAGTACTGGACAAACCTACAATGAGCAGTTCTTC. Translation gives CASSTGQTYNEQFF. The V call is TRBV27, the J call TRBJ2-1, with TRBD1 as a possible D gene (5 bases). Trimming pared 5 bases from V and 2 bases from J, leaving 10 bases between. The germline V gene has CDR1 MNHEY and CDR2 SMNVEV (reference sequence). This CDR3 spans 14 amino acids.

The chain is built from TRBV12-5 and TRBJ2-5; D possibly corresponds to TRBD2 (6 bases). The ends were cut back, 6 bases at V and 5 bases at J, with 13 bases in the middle. CDR3 length equals 13 residues. Looked up from germline, CDR1 is LGHNT and CDR2 is FRNRAP. In nucleotides, the CDR3 is TGTGCTAGTGGACACGGGGGTCGGGAGACCCAGTACTTC. Residues: CASGHGGRETQYF.

The chain employs TRBV5-1 and TRBJ2-3, with a weak D call TRBD2 (5 bases). With 0 bases removed from V and 5 bases from J, the gap between germline ends came to 13 bases. Germline V gives CDR1 SGHRS, CDR2 YFSETQ. There are 15 residues in the CDR3. The CDR3 spells CASSLARGSIDTQYF. The CDR3 nucleotides read TGCGCCAGCAGCTTGGCCCGGGGTTCCATAGATACGCAGTATTTT.

The J gene is TRBJ2-2, the V gene TRBV6-5; TRBD1 matches at 12 bases. Germline CDR1 reads MNHEY; CDR2 reads SVGAGI. The trim removed 7 bases at V and 8 bases at J, leaving 8 bases unmatched. The CDR3 covers 15 residues. CDR3 in amino acids: CASTAGTGGAGELFF. CDR3 nucleotide sequence: TGTGCCAGCACCGCCGGGACAGGGGGCGCGGGGGAGCTGTTTTTT.

The sample holds one count of this clone. The V gene is TRBV5-8, the J gene TRBJ1-1; no clear D. Per the germline V gene, CDR1 is SGHTS and CDR2 is YDEGEE. The V and J ends lost 2 bases and 5 bases respectively, with 13 bases between them. The CDR3 totals 14 residues. The CDR3 DNA reads as TGTGCCAGCAGCTTCCAAAGAATGGGTACTGAAGCTTTCTTT. Its protein product is CASSFQRMGTEAFF.

The gene calls are TRBV6-1 and TRBJ2-7; tentative D call: TRBD1 (6 bases). Per germline, CDR1 MNHNS and CDR2 SASEGT. The CDR3 runs 14 residues. Trimming cost V 6 bases and J 2 bases, with 14 bases left between them. Here the CDR3 DNA reads TGTGCCAGCAGGGAGGACAGATCAGCCTACGAGCAGTACTTC. Translation: CASREDRSAYEQYF.

This clone appeared once. J is TRBJ1-2 and V is TRBV7-9, with 10 bases lining up with TRBD1. Per germline, CDR1 SEHNR and CDR2 FQNEAQ (reference sequence). The CDR3 sequence is 15 residues long. V trimming: 3 bases; J trimming: 6 bases; junction bases outside the gene matches: 7. The CDR3 sequence is CASSFAGTGANGYTF. In DNA form, the CDR3 reads TGTGCCAGCAGCTTCGCCGGGACAGGGGCTAATGGCTACACCTTC.

The rearrangement joins TRBV7-3 to TRBJ2-3, with 9 positions matching TRBD1. Germline lookup yields CDR1 SGHTA and CDR2 FQGTGA. V lost 2 bases, J lost 5 bases, and 5 bases stayed unmatched. This CDR3 is 15 amino acids long. CDR3 bases: TGTGCCAGCAGCTTAGACAGGGGGGCGCGAGATACGCAGTATTTT. This encodes CASSLDRGARDTQYF.